The present TCR beta chain was sequenced within a study of cytomegalovirus exposure and HLA in healthy donors. Per the germline V gene, CDR1 is SGHNT and CDR2 is YYREEE (reference sequence). The CDR3 spans 15 residues. Trimming left V 0 bases short and J 2 bases short, with 11 bases between. Notes on the study in general: Highly shared variants forming one cluster were likely a sequencing artifact.

13 Jbeta primers and 60 Vbeta primers were used for the PCR. The table came from immunoSEQ multiplex PCR; TCRdb's copy has only in-frame clones and leaves some out. The sample contains over 120,000 clones, 75% to 90% of which appear only once. A note on this clone: Its specificity is not known.

The chain combines TRBV5-4 with TRBJ2-5; D not resolved. Sequenced: PBMCs. This TCR came from a woman younger than 45 in good health and CMV-seronegative. CDR3 sequence (DNA): TGTGCCAGCAGCTTGGATGCTGTACTTCAAGAGACCCAGTACTTC. Encoded protein: CASSLDAVLQETQYF.